Following are 15 T cell receptor beta chains from one sample sequenced in a study of vaccination and CD4 T cells after COVID-19. Antigens for these TCRs are unknown. Cultured CD4+ T cell DNA was sequenced using the Oncomine TCR Beta short-read assay. TCRdb recomputed calls from the PCR reads with MiXCR, one row per CDR3 protein. The sample shows more than 15,000 distinct CDR3 sequences, approximately 53% of them seen only once. Stated treatment: approximately 9-day PBMC culture with coronavirus spike peptide pools or control peptides (ViraFEST assay). Material for sequencing was CD4+ T cells from blood, cultured in vitro. Receptors originate from a human donor who had recovered from COVID-19.

This chain uses TRBV7-9 with TRBJ1-6; the D is unclear. Trimming pared 8 bases from V and 0 bases from J, leaving 17 bases between. This CDR3 is built from 17 residues. Germline V gives CDR1 SEHNR, CDR2 FQNEAQ (reference sequence). As DNA, the CDR3 is TGTGCCAGCGGCCGAGGACGGGAGAGCTCCTATAATTCACCCCTCCACTTT. It translates to CASGRGRESSYNSPLHF. Together with reference TRBV7-9 and TRBJ1-6, the CDR3 gives the full variable domain: DTGVSQNPRHKITKRGQNVTFRCDPISEHNRLYWYRQTLGQGPEFLTYFQNEAQLEKSRLLSDRFSAERPKGSFSTLEIQRTEQGDSAMYLCASGRGRESSYNSPLHFGNGTRLTVT.

V is TRBV28 and J is TRBJ2-1; D ambiguous. Trimming left V 5 bases short and J 5 bases short, with 7 bases between. The CDR3 is 12 residues long. Germline loops: CDR1 MDHEN, CDR2 SYDVKM. CDR3 in DNA: TGTGCCAGCAGTCTAAATCACAATGAGCAGTTCTTC. It codes for CASSLNHNEQFF. The whole variable domain, remainder taken from reference TRBV28 and TRBJ2-1, is DVKVTQSSRYLVKRTGEKVFLECVQDMDHENMFWYRQDPGLGLRLIYFSYDVKMKEKGDIPEGYSVSREKKERFSLILESASTNQTSMYLCASSLNHNEQFFGPGTRLTVL.

This clonotype was counted a few times. The gene calls are TRBV28 and TRBJ1-1, with D unresolved. The length of the CDR3 is 15 residues. With 3 bases removed from V and 0 bases from J, the gap between germline ends came to 11 bases. Germline CDR1 MDHEN, CDR2 SYDVKM. CDR3 in DNA: TGTGCCAGCAGTTTTGAGGTACAAATGAACACTGAAGCTTTCTTT. It encodes CASSFEVQMNTEAFF.

The rearrangement links TRBV30 to TRBJ2-5; D is undetermined. Germline V gives CDR1 GTSNPN, CDR2 SVGIG (reference sequence). The CDR3 is 14 residues long. V was trimmed by 3 bases and J by 1 base, leaving 12 bases between them. In DNA form, the CDR3 reads TGTGCCTGGAGCCCTGTGGCGTTCCAAGAGACCCAGTACTTC. Its translation is CAWSPVAFQETQYF.

V and J are TRBV7-9 and TRBJ1-1; 10 nucleotides line up with TRBD1. The CDR3 consists of 15 residues. The V gene's germline CDR1 is SEHNR and CDR2 FQNEAQ (reference sequence). V gave up 4 bases and J gave up 4 bases; unmatched junction bases: 6. CDR3 coding DNA: TGTGCCAGCAGCTCCGGGACAGGGGCAGCCACTGAAGCTTTCTTT. Translating gives CASSSGTGAATEAFF.

This chain joins TRBV7-6 and TRBJ1-5, with 10 nucleotides matching TRBD1. CDR1 SGHVS and CDR2 FNYEAQ come from the germline V gene. V lost 5 bases to trimming and J lost 4 bases; unmatched junction nucleotides: 5. The length of the CDR3 is 15 residues. The CDR3 loop is CASSPGTGENQPQHF. CDR3 bases: TGTGCCAGCAGCCCCGGGACAGGGGAGAATCAGCCCCAGCATTTT.

The chain recombines TRBV7-6 with TRBJ1-1; D is uncertain. Germline CDR1 is SGHVS and CDR2 is FNYEAQ. The CDR3 spans 14 residues. Trimming removed 3 bases from V and 0 bases from J, with 8 bases in between. CDR3 amino acids: CASSLSELNTEAFF. CDR3 in DNA: TGTGCCAGCAGCTTGTCTGAACTGAACACTGAAGCTTTCTTT.

This clonotype occurred a few times. The chain joins TRBV19 to TRBJ1-5; no clear D. Germline loops: CDR1 LNHDA, CDR2 SQIVND (reference sequence). The CDR3 spans 12 residues. Trimming shortened V by 1 base and J by 6 bases, and 4 bases separated the two germline ends. CDR3 DNA: TGTGCCAGTAGTATAGGTGGTCAGCCCCAGCATTTT. Protein product: CASSIGGQPQHF. The variable domain in full, completed from reference TRBV19 and TRBJ1-5, reads DGGITQSPKYLFRKEGQNVTLSCEQNLNHDAMYWYRQDPGQGLRLIYYSQIVNDFQKGDIAEGYSVSREKKESFPLTVTSAQKNPTAFYLCASSIGGQPQHFGDGTRLSIL.

This chain uses TRBV18 with TRBJ2-1, with 7 nucleotides matching TRBD1. The J segment lost 4 bases and the V segment lost 3 bases, leaving 6 bases of the junction unmatched. Germline CDR1 reads KGHSH; CDR2 reads LQKENI. The CDR3 consists of 15 residues. As DNA, the CDR3 is TGTGCCAGCTCACCGACGGACAGGTATTACAATGAGCAGTTCTTC. It encodes CASSPTDRYYNEQFF.

CDR3 in amino acids: CASSLGWTEAFF. The CDR3 DNA reads as TGTGCCAGCAGTTTAGGGTGGACTGAAGCTTTCTTT. This chain connects TRBV28 to TRBJ1-1, with D uncertain. Germline lookup yields CDR1 MDHEN and CDR2 SYDVKM. The CDR3 contains 12 residues. V lost 2 bases and J lost 5, with 6 bases in between. The whole variable domain, filled in from reference TRBV28 and TRBJ1-1, reads DVKVTQSSRYLVKRTGEKVFLECVQDMDHENMFWYRQDPGLGLRLIYFSYDVKMKEKGDIPEGYSVSREKKERFSLILESASTNQTSMYLCASSLGWTEAFFGQGTRLTVV.

The chain has TRBV7-9 and TRBJ2-1; 9 bases align to TRBD1. Germline CDR1 SEHNR, CDR2 FQNEAQ (reference sequence). V was clipped by 8 bases and J by 9 bases; unmatched bases: 11. The CDR3 consists of 14 residues. CDR3 DNA: TGTGCCAGCGGTGAACAGGGGGCGCGGGTTGAGCAGTTCTTC. Translated, it gives CASGEQGARVEQFF.

The chain has TRBV7-2 and TRBJ1-5; no reliable D call. The CDR3 sequence is 13 residues long. Germline V lookup: CDR1 SGHTA, CDR2 FQGNSA. The V end lost 6 bases, the J end lost 4 bases, and 10 bases lay between the germline ends. The CDR3 is CASSTQDNQPQHF. The CDR3 DNA follows: TGTGCCAGCAGTACCCAGGATAATCAGCCCCAGCATTTT.

The CDR3 is CAMSPGGYTDTQYF. CDR3 nucleotide sequence: TGTGCCATGTCGCCGGGAGGGTACACAGATACGCAGTATTTT. The rearrangement joins TRBV10-3 to TRBJ2-3, with 8 bases matching TRBD2. V was clipped by 9 bases and J by 2 bases; unmatched bases: 7. The CDR3 loop spans 14 amino acids. CDR1 and CDR2 from the germline V gene are ENHRY and SYGVKD.

This clonotype was recorded only once. The V gene is TRBV12-3 or TRBV12-4, the J gene TRBJ1-4; TRBD1 matches at 7 bases. V dropped 6 bases and J dropped 10; count of bases not matched to a gene: 17. The length of the CDR3 is 16 residues. This CDR3 is CASSRFDRAASGKLFF. The CDR3, as DNA: TGTGCCAGCAGCCGATTCGACAGGGCTGCTTCGGGAAAACTGTTTTTT.

The rearrangement uses TRBV20-1 and TRBJ2-5; unclear D gene. The CDR3 is made up of 14 amino acids. The V gene lost 4 bases and the J gene lost 3 bases, with 15 bases spanning the gap. The germline V gene has CDR1 DFQATT and CDR2 SNEGSKA (reference sequence). For the CDR3, the DNA is TGCAGTGCTATAAGGTCGGACGGTAAAGAGACCCAGTACTTC. This sequence encodes CSAIRSDGKETQYF.